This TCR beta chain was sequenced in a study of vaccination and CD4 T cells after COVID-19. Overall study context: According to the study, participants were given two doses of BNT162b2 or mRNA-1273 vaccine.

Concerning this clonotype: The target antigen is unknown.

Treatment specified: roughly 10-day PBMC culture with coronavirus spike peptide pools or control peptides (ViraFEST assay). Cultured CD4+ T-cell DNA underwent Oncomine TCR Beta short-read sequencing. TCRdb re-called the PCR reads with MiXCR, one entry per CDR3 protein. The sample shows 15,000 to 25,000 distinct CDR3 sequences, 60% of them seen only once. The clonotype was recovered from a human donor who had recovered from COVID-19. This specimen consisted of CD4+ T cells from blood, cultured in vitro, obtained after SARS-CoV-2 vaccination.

The CDR3 region has the DNA TGCAGTGCTCCCAAAGGGGGCGCCGCATACTATGGCTACACCTTC. As protein: CSAPKGGAAYYGYTF. The chain links TRBV20-1 to TRBJ1-2, with 7 positions matching TRBD1. The CDR3 length is 15 residues. Germline CDR1 reads DFQATT; CDR2 reads SNEGSKA (reference sequence). V lost 5 bases, J lost 3 bases, and 12 bases stayed unmatched.